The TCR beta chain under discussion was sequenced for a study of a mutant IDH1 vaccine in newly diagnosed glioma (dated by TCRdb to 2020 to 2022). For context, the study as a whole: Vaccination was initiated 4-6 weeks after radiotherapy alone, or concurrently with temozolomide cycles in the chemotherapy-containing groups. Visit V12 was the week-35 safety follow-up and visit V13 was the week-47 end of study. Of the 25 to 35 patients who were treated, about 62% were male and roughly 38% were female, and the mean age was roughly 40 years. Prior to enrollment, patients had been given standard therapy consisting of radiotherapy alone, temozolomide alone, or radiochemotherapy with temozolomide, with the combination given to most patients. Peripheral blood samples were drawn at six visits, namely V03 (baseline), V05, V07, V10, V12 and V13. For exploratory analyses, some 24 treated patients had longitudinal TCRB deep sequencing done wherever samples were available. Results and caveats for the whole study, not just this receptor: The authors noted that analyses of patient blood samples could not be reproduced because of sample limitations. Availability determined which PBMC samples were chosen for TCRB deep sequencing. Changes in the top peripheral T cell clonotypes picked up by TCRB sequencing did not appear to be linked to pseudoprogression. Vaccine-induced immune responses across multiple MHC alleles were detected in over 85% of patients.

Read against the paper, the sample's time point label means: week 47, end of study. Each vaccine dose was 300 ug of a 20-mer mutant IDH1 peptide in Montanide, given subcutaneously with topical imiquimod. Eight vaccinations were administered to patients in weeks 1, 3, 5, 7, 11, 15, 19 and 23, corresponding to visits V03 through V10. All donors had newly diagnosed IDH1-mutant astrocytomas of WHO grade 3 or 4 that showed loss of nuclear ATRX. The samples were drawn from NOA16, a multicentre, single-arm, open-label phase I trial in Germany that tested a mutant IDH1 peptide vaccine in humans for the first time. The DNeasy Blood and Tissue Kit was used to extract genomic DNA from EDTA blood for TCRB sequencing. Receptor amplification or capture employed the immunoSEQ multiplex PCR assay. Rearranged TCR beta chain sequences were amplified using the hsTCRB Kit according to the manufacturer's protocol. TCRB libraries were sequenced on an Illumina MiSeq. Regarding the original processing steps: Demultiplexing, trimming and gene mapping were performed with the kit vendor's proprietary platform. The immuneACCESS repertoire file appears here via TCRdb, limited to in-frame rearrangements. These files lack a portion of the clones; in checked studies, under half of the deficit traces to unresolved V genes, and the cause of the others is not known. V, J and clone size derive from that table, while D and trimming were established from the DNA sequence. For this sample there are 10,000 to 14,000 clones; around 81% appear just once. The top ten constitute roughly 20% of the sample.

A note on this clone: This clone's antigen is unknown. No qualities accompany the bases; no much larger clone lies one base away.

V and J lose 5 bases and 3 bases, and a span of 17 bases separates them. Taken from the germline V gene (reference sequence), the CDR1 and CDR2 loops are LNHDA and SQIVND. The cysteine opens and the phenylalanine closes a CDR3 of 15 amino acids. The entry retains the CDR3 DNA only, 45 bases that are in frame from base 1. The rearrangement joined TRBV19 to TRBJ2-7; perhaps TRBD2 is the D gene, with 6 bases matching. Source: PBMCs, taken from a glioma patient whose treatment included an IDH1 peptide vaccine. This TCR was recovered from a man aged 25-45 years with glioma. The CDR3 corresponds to CASSFSGGFVYEQYF. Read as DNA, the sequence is TGTGCCAGTAGTTTTAGTGGGGGGTTTGTCTACGAGCAGTACTTC.